This TCR beta chain was profiled in a study of beta chain features in type 1 diabetes. There are 15 residues in the CDR3. V was trimmed by 7 bases and J by 7 bases, leaving 19 bases between them. Germline loops: CDR1 MNHNY, CDR2 SVGAGI (reference sequence). Blood was drawn once from each donor into heparinised tubes. The draws averaged approximately 120 mL. Each of the CD4+ naive, central memory, regulatory and stem cell-like memory populations was sorted via CD45RO/CCR7/CD25/CD127/CD95/CD27. Notes on the study in general: Type 1 diabetes patients had moderately but significantly shorter TCRB CDR3s in all four CD4+ subsets. The naive, central memory and Treg TCRB repertoires showed an apparent similarity that was greater among patients than among healthy donors.

Of note for this clone: Its antigen is undetermined.

Sequencing targeted expressed TCRB transcripts, as all isolated RNA had been reverse transcribed. The table came from immunoSEQ multiplex PCR; TCRdb's copy has only in-frame clones and leaves some out. The sample yields 600,000 or so clones, around 12% seen once. V gene TRBV6-6 combines with J gene TRBJ1-4; the D gene is possibly TRBD1 (6 bases). The TCR sequence derives from a man younger than 40 with type 1 diabetes. Sequenced sample: naive CD4+ T cells from blood. This chain's CDR3 is CASTSPGGPIEKLFF. The CDR3 bases are TGTGCCAGCACCTCTCCGGGGGGGCCCATTGAAAAACTGTTTTTT.